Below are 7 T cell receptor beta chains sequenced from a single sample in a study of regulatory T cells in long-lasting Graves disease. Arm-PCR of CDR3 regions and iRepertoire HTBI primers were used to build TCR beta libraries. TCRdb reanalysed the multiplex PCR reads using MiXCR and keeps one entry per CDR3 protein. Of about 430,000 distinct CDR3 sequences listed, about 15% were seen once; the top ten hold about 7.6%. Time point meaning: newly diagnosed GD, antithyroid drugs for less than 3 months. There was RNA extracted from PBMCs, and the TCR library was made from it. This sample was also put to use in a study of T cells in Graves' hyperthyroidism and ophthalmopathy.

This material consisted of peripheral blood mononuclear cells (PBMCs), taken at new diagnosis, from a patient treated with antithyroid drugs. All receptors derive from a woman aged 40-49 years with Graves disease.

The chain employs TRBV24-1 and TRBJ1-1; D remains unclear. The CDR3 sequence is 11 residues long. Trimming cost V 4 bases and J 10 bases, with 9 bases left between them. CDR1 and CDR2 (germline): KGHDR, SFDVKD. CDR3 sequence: CATSEGMVAFF. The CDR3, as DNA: TGTGCCACCAGTGAAGGGATGGTAGCTTTCTTT.

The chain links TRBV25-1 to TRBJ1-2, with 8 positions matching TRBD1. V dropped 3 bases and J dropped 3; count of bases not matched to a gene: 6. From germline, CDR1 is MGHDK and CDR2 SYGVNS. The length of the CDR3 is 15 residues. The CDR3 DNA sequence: TGTGCCAGCAGTGATTTGGACAGGGTGGACTATGGCTACACCTTC. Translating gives CASSDLDRVDYGYTF.

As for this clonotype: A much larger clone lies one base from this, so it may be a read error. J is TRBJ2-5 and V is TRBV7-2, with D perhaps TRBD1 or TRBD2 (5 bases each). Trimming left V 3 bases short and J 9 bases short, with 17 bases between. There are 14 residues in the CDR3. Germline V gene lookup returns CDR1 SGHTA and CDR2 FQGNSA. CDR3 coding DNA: TGTGCCAGCAGCTTTGGGGGAGCCGGCGAGGCCCAGTACTTC. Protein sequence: CASSFGGAGEAQYF.

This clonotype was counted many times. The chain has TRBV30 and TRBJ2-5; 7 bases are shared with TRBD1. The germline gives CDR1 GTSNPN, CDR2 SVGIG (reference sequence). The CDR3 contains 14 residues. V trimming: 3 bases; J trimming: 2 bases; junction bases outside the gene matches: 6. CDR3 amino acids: CAWRQGPLQETQYF. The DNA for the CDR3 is TGTGCCTGGAGACAGGGGCCTTTACAAGAGACCCAGTACTTC.

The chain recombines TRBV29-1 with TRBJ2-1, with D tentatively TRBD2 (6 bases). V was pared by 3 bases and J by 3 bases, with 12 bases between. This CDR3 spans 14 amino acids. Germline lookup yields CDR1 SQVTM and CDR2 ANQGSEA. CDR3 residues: CSVDRDLNYNEQFF. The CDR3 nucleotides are TGCAGCGTTGACCGGGACTTGAACTACAATGAGCAGTTCTTC.

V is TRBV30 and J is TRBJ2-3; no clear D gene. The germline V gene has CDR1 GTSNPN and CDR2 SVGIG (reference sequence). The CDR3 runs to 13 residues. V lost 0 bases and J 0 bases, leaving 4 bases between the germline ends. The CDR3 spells CAWSVASTDTQYF. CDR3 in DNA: TGTGCCTGGAGTGTAGCTAGCACAGATACGCAGTATTTT.

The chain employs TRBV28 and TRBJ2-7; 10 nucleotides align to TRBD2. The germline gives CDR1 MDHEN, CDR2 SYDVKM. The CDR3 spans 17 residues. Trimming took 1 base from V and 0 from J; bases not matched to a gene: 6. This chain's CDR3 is CASSLYGLAANSYEQYF. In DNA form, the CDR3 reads TGTGCCAGCAGTTTATACGGACTAGCGGCAAACTCCTACGAGCAGTACTTC.